The sample holds many counts of the clone carrying this T cell receptor beta chain. Its antigen is not known. This record belongs to a study of tumor and adjacent non-tumor tissue in lung cancer. This sample's RNA came from whole unsorted tissue. This CDR3 contains 16 residues. In germline, CDR1 is MNHEY, CDR2 SVGAGI. With 6 bases clipped from V and 7 bases from J, the junction kept 16 bases outside the gene matches. Study conclusions and caveats: Tumor tissue had significantly higher TCR diversity than normal lung.

The library came from three nested PCR rounds adapted from ARM-PCR protocols. Each CDR3 protein is one row after TCRdb ran MiXCR on the multiplex PCR reads. The sample contains approximately 130,000 distinct CDR3 sequences, about 66% of which appear only once. The receptor was derived from a man aged 25 to 40 with non-small cell lung cancer. The chain uses TRBV6-5 and TRBJ1-2; TRBD1 agrees at 8 bases. The sample taken for sequencing was lung tumor tissue. The CDR3 reads CASRVGARRTGLGYTF. The CDR3 nucleotides read TGTGCCAGCAGGGTGGGAGCCCGTCGGACAGGGCTTGGCTACACCTTC.